This TCR beta chain is drawn from a study of cytomegalovirus exposure and HLA in healthy donors. The overall study: There were some 120 million unique TCR beta sequences, drawn from approximately 180 million T cells, in an earlier analysis.

PCR used 60 Vbeta primers and 13 Jbeta primers. Assay used: immunoSEQ multiplex PCR; TCRdb lists only in-frame clones, some missing. The table shows nearly 70,000 clones, with roughly 74% occurring only once. Germline V gene sequence: CDR1 SGHAT, CDR2 FQNNGV. This CDR3 comprises 15 residues. The ends lost 6 bases at V and 4 bases at J; junction bases unmatched: 4. The origin of this receptor is a woman aged 55-69 years in good health and CMV-seropositive. Source material: PBMCs. The chain couples TRBV11-2 to TRBJ2-3; 13 nucleotides agree with TRBD2. CDR3 coding DNA: TGTGCCAGCAGGGGGACTAGCGGGGTGTCAGATACGCAGTATTTT. Its protein is CASRGTSGVSDTQYF.